This T cell receptor beta chain was found in a study of shared clonotypes between healthy human individuals. Study overall: For every donor, three CD4 naive, three CD4 memory, two CD8 naive and one CD8 memory plates were used.

The donor cohort consisted entirely of Caucasian adults residing in Nashville, Tennessee. Generated by immunoSEQ multiplex PCR, the TCRdb table keeps only in-frame clones and is missing some. The sample records about 2.3 million clones, less than 95% being singletons. Comment on this clone: Its antigen remains unknown.

Study-level findings and limits: Naive subsets usually exceeded memory subsets in estimated richness. Only blood was sampled; tissue repertoires likely differ.

The CDR3 runs to 14 residues. V gave up 3 bases and J gave up 3 bases; unmatched junction bases: 6. CDR1 is GTSNPN, CDR2 SVGIG, per germline (reference sequence). V gene TRBV30 combines with J gene TRBJ2-7, with TRBD2 identical over 9 bases. The sample comprised naive CD4+ T cells from PBMCs. The sample's subset: CD45RA+ positively selected. This receptor was identified in a man aged 18 to 30 in good health. Some clones in this sample may be carry-over from other donors' samples. The CDR3 DNA reads as TGTGCCTGGAGCAGACTAGCGGTTGGCTACGAGCAGTACTTC. It yields the protein CAWSRLAVGYEQYF.